These 3 T cell receptor beta chains came from one sample sequenced in a study of T cells in Graves' hyperthyroidism and ophthalmopathy. Amplification targeted TCR beta CDR3 regions from RNA transcripts. The HTBI primer set was used in a first-round RT-PCR of the TCR CDR3. TCRdb reprocessed the multiplex PCR reads with MiXCR, giving one entry per CDR3 protein. The sample includes 300,000 to 350,000 distinct CDR3 sequences, over 20% seen only once; the top ten take around half. The source material was blood. These receptors all stem from a woman aged 45-60 years with Graves' hyperthyroidism.

This clonotype came up a few times. This chain connects TRBV6-1 to TRBJ2-7; the D gene is possibly TRBD1 (7 bases). Germline loops: CDR1 MNHNS, CDR2 SASEGT. Trimming cost V 5 bases and J 4 bases, with 15 bases left between them. CDR3 length equals 14 residues. The CDR3 here is CASSPTGRRYEQYF. The CDR3 nucleotides read TGTGCCAGCAGTCCGACAGGGAGGCGATACGAGCAGTACTTC.

The J gene is TRBJ1-2, the V gene TRBV12-3 or TRBV12-4, with 8 positions matching TRBD1. The CDR3 loop spans 12 amino acids. The V gene end was trimmed by 6 bases and the J gene end by 8 bases; junction bases not matched to a gene: 5. This chain's CDR3 is CASRRTGKGYTF. The CDR3 nucleotides read TGTGCCAGCAGGCGGACAGGGAAAGGCTACACCTTC.

The gene calls are TRBV3-1 and TRBJ2-2; maybe TRBD2 (6 bases). V lost 0 bases and J lost 1, with 12 bases in between. CDR3 length equals 17 residues. Looked up from germline, CDR1 is LGHDT and CDR2 is YNNKEL (reference sequence). The CDR3 sequence: CASSQDLGGVNTGELFF. The CDR3 DNA reads as TGTGCCAGCAGCCAAGATCTGGGGGGAGTGAACACCGGGGAGCTGTTTTTT.